These 2 T cell receptor beta chains came from one sample sequenced in a study of blood T cells in healthy people across ages. The second PCR ran about 6 to 11 cycles with a sample-barcoded 5' primer and J-beta primers. TCRdb itself ran the 5' RACE reads through MiXCR, one entry per CDR3 protein. The sample lists about 1,800,000 distinct CDR3 sequences; over 25% were seen once. The sequenced material came from blood. These receptors all stem from a woman aged 25 to 39 in good health.

The genes are TRBV3-1 and TRBJ2-3; D is unresolved. The CDR3 sequence is 14 residues long. Trimming stripped 4 bases from V and 1 base from J, with 9 bases between. Germline-derived CDR1 and CDR2 are LGHDT and YNNKEL (reference sequence). DNA for the CDR3: TGTGCCAGCAGCCCGGGTGCTCGCACAGATACGCAGTATTTT. Amino acids: CASSPGARTDTQYF.

In the case of this clonotype: A clone one base away is much larger, so this may be a read error. The gene calls are TRBV29-1 and TRBJ2-5; 7 nucleotides agree with TRBD1. There are 13 residues in the CDR3. The V and J ends lost 7 bases and 11 bases, in that order; junction bases with no gene match: 16. Per germline, CDR1 SQVTM and CDR2 ANQGSEA. The CDR3 sequence is CSGLPGQFEEQYF. The CDR3 nucleotides read TGCAGCGGCCTCCCGGGACAGTTCGAGGAGCAGTACTTC.